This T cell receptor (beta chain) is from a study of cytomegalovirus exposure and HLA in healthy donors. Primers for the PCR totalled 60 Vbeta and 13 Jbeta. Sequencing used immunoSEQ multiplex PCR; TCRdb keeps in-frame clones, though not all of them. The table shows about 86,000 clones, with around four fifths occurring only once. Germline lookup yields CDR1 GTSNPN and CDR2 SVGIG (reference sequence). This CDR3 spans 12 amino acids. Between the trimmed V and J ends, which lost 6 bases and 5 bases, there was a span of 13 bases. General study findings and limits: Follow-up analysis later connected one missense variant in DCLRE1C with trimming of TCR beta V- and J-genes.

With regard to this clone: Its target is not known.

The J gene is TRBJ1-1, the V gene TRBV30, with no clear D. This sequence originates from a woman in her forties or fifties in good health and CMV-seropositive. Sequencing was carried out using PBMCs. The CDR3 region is CACGLGRTEAFF. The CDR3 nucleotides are TGTGCCTGTGGCCTCGGGAGGACTGAAGCTTTCTTT.